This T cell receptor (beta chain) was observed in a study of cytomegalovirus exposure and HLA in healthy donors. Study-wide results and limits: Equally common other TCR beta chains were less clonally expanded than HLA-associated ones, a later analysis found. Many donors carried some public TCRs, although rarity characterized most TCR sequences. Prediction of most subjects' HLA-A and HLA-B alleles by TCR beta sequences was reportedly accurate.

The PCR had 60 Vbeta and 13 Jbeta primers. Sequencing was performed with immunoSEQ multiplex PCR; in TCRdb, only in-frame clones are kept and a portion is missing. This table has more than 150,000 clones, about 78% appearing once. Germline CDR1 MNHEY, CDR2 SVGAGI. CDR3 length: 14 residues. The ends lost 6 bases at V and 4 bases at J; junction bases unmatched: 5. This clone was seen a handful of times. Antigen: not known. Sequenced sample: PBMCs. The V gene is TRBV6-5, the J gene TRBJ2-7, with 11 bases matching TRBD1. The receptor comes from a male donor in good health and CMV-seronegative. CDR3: CASRRDRGLYEQYF. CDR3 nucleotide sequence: TGTGCCAGCAGAAGGGACAGGGGGTTATACGAGCAGTACTTC.